This TCR beta chain derives from a study of human T cells and chemical hapten exposure. The CDR3 is 12 amino acids. V lost 0 bases, J lost 7 bases, and 7 bases lay in between. This clonotype was counted at least ten times. Time point reported: pre-sensitization, week 0. Treatment noted: therapeutic diphenylcyclopropenone sensitization with weekly scalp DPC. TCRdb used MiXCR to reprocess the RACE reads, holding one entry per CDR3 protein. The repertoire includes about 87,000 distinct CDR3 sequences, nearly 10% of them detected once, and 3% to 4.5% sits in the top ten. The chain uses TRBV12-3 or TRBV12-4 and TRBJ2-7, with no clear D. This TCR derives from a woman aged 35 to 49 with alopecia areata. Some clones in this sample may be carry-over from other donors' samples. The sample here was whole blood, taken in connection with sensitization to the hapten diphenylcyclopropenone (DPC). The CDR3 loop is CASSLALLEQYF. CDR3 bases: TGTGCCAGCAGTTTAGCGCTCCTAGAGCAGTACTTC.